This TCR beta chain was identified during a study of technical replicates of blood from a handful of donors. The length of the CDR3 is 16 residues. The germline CDR1 and CDR2 sequences are SGDLS and YYNGEE. Losses at the gene ends were 4 bases for V and 3 bases for J; bases not matched to a gene: 8. Generated by immunoSEQ multiplex PCR, the TCRdb table keeps only in-frame clones and is missing some. Among approximately 74,000 clones listed, approximately 89% were seen once. The source material was PBMCs. The sequence came from a human donor in good health. Some clones in this sample may be carry-over from other donors' samples. V gene TRBV9 combines with J gene TRBJ1-3; 9 bases agree with TRBD1. In DNA form, the CDR3 reads TGTGCCAGCAGCATAACCGGGACAGGGAGTGGAAACACCATATATTTT. Amino acid sequence: CASSITGTGSGNTIYF.